This T cell receptor beta chain is drawn from a study of cytomegalovirus exposure and HLA in healthy donors. With 60 Vbeta and 13 Jbeta primers, the PCR was carried out. Produced via immunoSEQ multiplex PCR; TCRdb's table is partial and in-frame only. The sample shows 130,000 to 150,000 clones, about 80% of them seen only once. As regards this clone: The target antigen is unknown.

This CDR3 is built from 14 residues. CDR1 SQVTM and CDR2 ANQGSEA come from the germline V gene. V dropped 3 bases and J dropped 5 bases, with 13 bases sitting between them. Points from the study as a whole: Researchers had no immune exposure information except CMV serostatus available. Per a prior analysis, the majority of TCR beta V segments were productive roughly 87% or roughly 30% of the time.

Material for sequencing was PBMCs. This receptor was taken from a woman aged 18 to 35 in good health and CMV-seropositive. J is TRBJ2-2 and V is TRBV29-1; D unresolved. The CDR3 sequence: CSVEGRPETGELFF. Here the CDR3 DNA reads TGCAGCGTTGAGGGTCGCCCGGAGACCGGGGAGCTGTTTTTT.